The present entry profiles one T cell receptor (beta chain) with its context. The sample is drawn from a study of control samples from healthy donors and cancer patients. Clones were read by immunoSEQ multiplex PCR, and TCRdb kept only the in-frame ones, dropping some. Listed are roughly 200,000 clones; more than 2% falls within the top ten. J lost 7 bases, V lost 1 base, and 13 bases had no gene match. This CDR3 is built from 18 residues. Germline-derived CDR1 and CDR2 are MNHEY and SVGEGT. The receptor was derived from a woman in her thirties in good health. The V and J genes are TRBV6-2 or TRBV6-3 and TRBJ1-5; TRBD1 aligns across 10 bases. The specimen sequenced was blood. The CDR3 sequence: CASSYFPGTGVRSQPQHF. In DNA, the CDR3 is TGTGCCAGCAGTTACTTCCCCGGGACAGGGGTCCGCAGCCAGCCCCAGCATTTT.